This T cell receptor beta chain appears in the sequencing data of a study of radiation and T cells in renal cell carcinoma. The protocol was immunoSEQ multiplex PCR, while the TCRdb copy is restricted to in-frame clones and leaves out a portion. The sample records approximately 100,000 clones, 75% to 90% being singletons. The germline CDR1 and CDR2 sequences are SNHLY and FYNNEI. V gave up 6 bases and J gave up 9 bases, with 21 bases separating them. The CDR3 consists of 15 residues. The time point: baseline pretreatment blood. The treatment denotes: 15 Gy SBRT to primary tumor, nephrectomy 4 weeks later.

The receptor comes from a man aged 50 or older with renal cell carcinoma. Material: blood, obtained from a patient whose treatment included radiotherapy and nephrectomy. The J gene is TRBJ2-1, the V gene TRBV2; TRBD2 might be the D (5 bases). DNA of the CDR3: TGTGCCAGCAGCCCCTATGGAGGTTTGGGCGCTGAGCAGTTCTTC. The encoded protein is CASSPYGGLGAEQFF.